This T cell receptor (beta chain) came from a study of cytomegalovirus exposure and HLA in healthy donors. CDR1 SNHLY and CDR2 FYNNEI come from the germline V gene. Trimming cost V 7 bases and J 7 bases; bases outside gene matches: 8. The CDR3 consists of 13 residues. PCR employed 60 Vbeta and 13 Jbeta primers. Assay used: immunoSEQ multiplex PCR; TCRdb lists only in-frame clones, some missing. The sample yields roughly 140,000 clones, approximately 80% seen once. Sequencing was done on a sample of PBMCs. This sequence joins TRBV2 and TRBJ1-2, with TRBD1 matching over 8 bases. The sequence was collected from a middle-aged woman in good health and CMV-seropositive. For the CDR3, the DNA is TGTGCCAGCACGGGGGACAGGCGGGGTGGCTACACCTTC. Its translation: CASTGDRRGGYTF.